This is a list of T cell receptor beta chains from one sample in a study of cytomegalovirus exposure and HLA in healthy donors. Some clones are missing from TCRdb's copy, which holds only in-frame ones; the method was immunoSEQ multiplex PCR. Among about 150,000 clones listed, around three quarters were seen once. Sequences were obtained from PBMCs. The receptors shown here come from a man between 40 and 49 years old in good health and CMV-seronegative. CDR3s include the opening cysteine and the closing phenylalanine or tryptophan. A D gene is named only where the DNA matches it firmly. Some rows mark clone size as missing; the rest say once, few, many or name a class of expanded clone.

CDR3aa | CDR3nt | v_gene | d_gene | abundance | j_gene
CASSPRGRPNTGELFF | TGTGCCAGTAGTCCCCGCGGGAGACCGAACACCGGGGAGCTGTTTTTT | TRBV19 | TRBD2 | NA | TRBJ2-2
CASSEPPTGVVYGYTF | TGTGCCAGCAGTGAACCACCGACAGGGGTAGTCTATGGCTACACCTTC | TRBV6-1 | TRBD1 | NA | TRBJ1-2
CASSIGQDTEAFF | TGTGCCAGCAGCATCGGACAGGACACTGAAGCTTTCTTT | TRBV9 | TRBD1 | NA | TRBJ1-1
CASSYYRQSGEQYF | TGTGCCAGCAGTTACTACCGGCAATCGGGAGAGCAGTACTTC | TRBV6-5 | NA | once | TRBJ2-7
CASRFGVLAEATDTQYF | TGTGCAAGTCGCTTTGGGGTCCTAGCGGAGGCCACAGATACGCAGTATTTT | TRBV12-2 | NA | NA | TRBJ2-3
CASSELEGTNEKLFF | TGTGCCAGCAGTGAATTGGAGGGCACTAATGAAAAACTGTTTTTT | TRBV6-1 | NA | NA | TRBJ1-4
CASSLMGPGNTIYF | TGTGCCAGCAGTTTGATGGGGCCGGGAAACACCATATATTTT | TRBV28 | NA | once | TRBJ1-3
CASSPLAGGGPDTQYF | TGTGCCAGCAGTCCCCTAGCGGGAGGGGGGCCAGATACGCAGTATTTT | TRBV2 | TRBD2 | NA | TRBJ2-3
CAWSPPGTEQFF | TGTGCCTGGAGCCCCCCCGGTACTGAGCAGTTCTTC | TRBV30 | NA | NA | TRBJ2-1
CASSLLWTQETQYF | TGCGCCAGCAGCCTTTTATGGACTCAAGAGACCCAGTACTTC | TRBV4-1 | NA | NA | TRBJ2-5
CASTPLLNTEAFF | TGCGCCAGCACCCCCCTATTGAACACTGAAGCTTTCTTT | TRBV10-2 | NA | NA | TRBJ1-1
CASSLIAGLSTDTQYF | TGTGCCAGCAGCTTAATAGCGGGACTTAGCACAGATACGCAGTATTTT | TRBV7-3 | TRBD2 | once | TRBJ2-3
CASSIDAPGRTEAFF | TGTGCCAGTAGTATAGATGCGCCAGGGCGAACTGAAGCTTTCTTT | TRBV19 | NA | NA | TRBJ1-1
CASGTSGSYNEQFF | TGTGCCAGCGGGACTAGCGGATCCTACAATGAGCAGTTCTTC | TRBV11-2 | TRBD2 | NA | TRBJ2-1
CASSDGFSLYEQYF | TGCGCCAGCAGTGATGGCTTTTCTTTATACGAGCAGTACTTC | TRBV10-1 | NA | few | TRBJ2-7
CASSKALAGVAYEQYF | TGTGCCAGCAGCAAAGCGCTGGCAGGGGTGGCTTACGAGCAGTACTTC | TRBV21-1 | NA | NA | TRBJ2-7
CASSRTGNYEQYF | TGTGCCAGCAGCAGAACAGGGAACTACGAGCAGTACTTC | TRBV28 | NA | NA | TRBJ2-7
CASSEGAVGDEQFF | TGTGCCAGCAGTGAGGGGGCGGTGGGAGATGAGCAGTTCTTC | TRBV9 | TRBD1 | NA | TRBJ2-1
CASSPQREAGNTIYF | TGTGCCAGTAGTCCCCAGAGGGAAGCGGGAAACACCATATATTTT | TRBV19 | NA | NA | TRBJ1-3
CASSSGGPSNEQYF | TGTGCCAGTTCCTCCGGAGGGCCCTCAAACGAGCAGTACTTC | TRBV27 | NA | NA | TRBJ2-7
CASSSDSYTEAFF | TGTGCCAGCAGCTCGGACAGCTACACTGAAGCTTTCTTT | TRBV7-9 | NA | NA | TRBJ1-1
CASNPDRVFYGYTF | TGCGCCAGCAACCCGGACAGGGTATTCTATGGCTACACCTTC | TRBV4-1 | TRBD1 | NA | TRBJ1-2
CASSGQGGYTEAFF | TGCGCCAGCAGCGGACAGGGGGGATACACTGAAGCTTTCTTT | TRBV5-1 | TRBD1 | NA | TRBJ1-1
CASSIDRDRGNQPQHF | TGTGCCAGTAGTATAGATCGGGACAGGGGCAATCAGCCCCAGCATTTT | TRBV19 | TRBD1 | NA | TRBJ1-5
CARSLVQASGNTIYF | TGTGCCAGAAGCTTGGTACAGGCAAGTGGAAACACCATATATTTT | TRBV5-3 | NA | NA | TRBJ1-3
CATRRDRENSPLHF | TGTGCCACCCGCCGGGACAGGGAAAATTCACCCCTCCACTTT | TRBV6-5 | TRBD1 | few | TRBJ1-6
CAWSPPGGFEKLFF | TGTGCCTGGAGTCCCCCGGGGGGCTTTGAAAAACTGTTTTTT | TRBV30 | NA | NA | TRBJ1-4
CASSIPDKGFNQPQHF | TGTGCCAGTAGTATCCCGGACAAGGGGTTCAATCAGCCCCAGCATTTT | TRBV19 | NA | once | TRBJ1-5
CAISVRLAGERLEETQYF | TGTGCCATCAGTGTTCGTCTAGCGGGAGAACGATTAGAGGAGACCCAGTACTTC | TRBV10-3 | TRBD2 | NA | TRBJ2-5
CASSLLAGGQETQYF | TGTGCCAGCAGCTTGCTAGCGGGTGGACAAGAGACCCAGTACTTC | TRBV5-4 | TRBD2 | NA | TRBJ2-5
CASSLSVGRSDTQYF | TGTGCCAGCAGTTTATCGGTCGGGAGGTCAGATACGCAGTATTTT | TRBV27 | TRBD2 | NA | TRBJ2-3
CASSLGGDLYNEQFF | TGCGCCAGCAGCTTGGGGGGGGACCTTTACAATGAGCAGTTCTTC | TRBV5-1 | NA | NA | TRBJ2-1
CASSPNSYEQYF | TGTGCCAGCAGCCCTAACAGCTACGAGCAGTACTTC | TRBV6-5 | NA | NA | TRBJ2-7
CASSLSGTLGGANGLTF | TGTGCCAGCAGTTTATCCGGGACCTTGGGGGGGGCCAACGGCCTGACTTTC | TRBV28 | NA | few | TRBJ2-6
CASSRQAGGNGEQFF | TGTGCCAGTAGTAGGCAAGCGGGAGGAAATGGTGAGCAGTTCTTC | TRBV19 | TRBD2 | NA | TRBJ2-1
CASGLTGWNTEAFF | TGTGCCAGCGGATTAACAGGATGGAACACTGAAGCTTTCTTT | TRBV6-5 | NA | NA | TRBJ1-1
CASSLPTGRGYTF | TGTGCCAGCAGCTTACCGACAGGGCGCGGCTACACCTTC | TRBV7-6 | TRBD1 | NA | TRBJ1-2
CASSPGLAWGTPDTQYF | TGTGCCAGCAGCCCGGGACTAGCGTGGGGTACTCCAGATACGCAGTATTTT | TRBV11-3 | TRBD2 | NA | TRBJ2-3
CASSSGGGADTQYF | TGTGCCAGCAGTTCGGGGGGGGGTGCAGATACGCAGTATTTT | TRBV28 | TRBD2 | NA | TRBJ2-3
CASSLLEGASTDTQYF | TGCGCCAGCAGCTTACTAGAGGGGGCGAGCACAGATACGCAGTATTTT | TRBV5-1 | TRBD1 | NA | TRBJ2-3
CASSPGQGGHYGYTF | TGTGCCAGCAGCCCGGGACAGGGAGGGCACTATGGCTACACCTTC | TRBV5-4 | TRBD1 | NA | TRBJ1-2
CASSPVSGTDTQYF | TGTGCCAGCAGCCCCGTATCGGGCACAGATACGCAGTATTTT | TRBV7-9 | NA | NA | TRBJ2-3
CASSLELGGGVYGYTF | TGTGCCAGCAGTTTGGAGTTGGGTGGAGGGGTTTATGGCTACACCTTC | TRBV28 | NA | few | TRBJ1-2
CASSLGSTVDHAFF | TGTGCCAGCAGCTTGGGCTCTACCGTTGATCACGCTTTCTTT | TRBV5-4 | NA | NA | TRBJ1-1
CASSLGQGAGYTF | TGTGCCAGCAGCTTAGGACAGGGGGCCGGCTACACCTTC | TRBV6-6 | TRBD1 | NA | TRBJ1-2
CASSPRGPSNTEAFF | TGTGCCAGCAGCCCGCGGGGGCCGTCGAACACTGAAGCTTTCTTT | TRBV7-2 | NA | NA | TRBJ1-1
CATTPGSKGTGELFF | TGTGCCACGACCCCGGGGTCGAAAGGCACCGGGGAGCTGTTTTTT | TRBV27 | NA | NA | TRBJ2-2
CASSPREGDETQYF | TGTGCCAGCAGCCCAAGGGAGGGAGACGAGACCCAGTACTTC | TRBV6-6 | TRBD2 | once | TRBJ2-5
CASSLPQGGYNSPLHF | TGTGCCAGCAGTTTACCCCAGGGGGGATATAATTCACCCCTCCACTTT | TRBV28 | TRBD1 | NA | TRBJ1-6